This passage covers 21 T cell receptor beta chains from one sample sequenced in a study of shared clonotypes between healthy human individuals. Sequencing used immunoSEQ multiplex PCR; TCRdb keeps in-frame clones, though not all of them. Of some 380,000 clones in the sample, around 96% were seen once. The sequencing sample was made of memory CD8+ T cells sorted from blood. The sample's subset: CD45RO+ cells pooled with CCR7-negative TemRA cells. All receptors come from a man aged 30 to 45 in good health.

Written as DNA, the CDR3 is TGTGCCAGCAGTCAGCTGGGCTACGAGCAGTACTTC. It yields the protein CASSQLGYEQYF. This chain links TRBV28 with TRBJ2-7; D uncertain. The CDR3 runs 12 residues. Germline V gene sequence: CDR1 MDHEN, CDR2 SYDVKM. V was clipped by 5 bases and J by 3 bases, with 8 bases between them.

DNA for the CDR3: TGTGCCAGCAGCCAAGAGCACCCGGCCTTGGTCTACGAAAAACTGTTTTTT. Translation gives CASSQEHPALVYEKLFF. This chain uses TRBV14 with TRBJ1-4; D gene unclear. With 0 bases removed from V and 8 bases from J, the gap between germline ends came to 19 bases. The length of the CDR3 is 17 residues. CDR1 and CDR2 (germline): SGHDN, FVKESK.

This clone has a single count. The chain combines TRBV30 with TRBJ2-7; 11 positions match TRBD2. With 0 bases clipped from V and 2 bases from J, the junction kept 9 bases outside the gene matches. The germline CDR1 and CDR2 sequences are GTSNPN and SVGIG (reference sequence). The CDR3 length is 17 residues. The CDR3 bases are TGTGCCTGGAGTGTAAACCCTCCTAGCGGGAGGCCCTACGAGCAGTACTTC. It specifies CAWSVNPPSGRPYEQYF.

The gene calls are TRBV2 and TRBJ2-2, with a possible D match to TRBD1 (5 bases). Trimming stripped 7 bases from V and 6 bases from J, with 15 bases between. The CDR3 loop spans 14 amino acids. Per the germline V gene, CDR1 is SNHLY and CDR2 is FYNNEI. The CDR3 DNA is TGTGCCAGCATCCCGGACATTCTTTCCGGGGAGCTGTTTTTT. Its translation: CASIPDILSGELFF.

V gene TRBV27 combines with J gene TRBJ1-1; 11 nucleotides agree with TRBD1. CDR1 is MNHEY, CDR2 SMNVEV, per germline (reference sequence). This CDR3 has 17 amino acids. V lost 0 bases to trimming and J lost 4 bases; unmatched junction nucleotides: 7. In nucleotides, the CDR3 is TGTGCCAGCAGTTTATCGAGAGGGGGACAGGGGGGCACTGAAGCTTTCTTT. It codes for CASSLSRGGQGGTEAFF.

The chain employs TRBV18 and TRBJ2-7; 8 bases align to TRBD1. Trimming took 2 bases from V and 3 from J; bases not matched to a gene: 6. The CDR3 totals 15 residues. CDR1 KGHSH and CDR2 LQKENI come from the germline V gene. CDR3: CASSPVRDRNYEQYF. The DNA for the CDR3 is TGTGCCAGCTCACCAGTTAGGGACAGGAACTACGAGCAGTACTTC.

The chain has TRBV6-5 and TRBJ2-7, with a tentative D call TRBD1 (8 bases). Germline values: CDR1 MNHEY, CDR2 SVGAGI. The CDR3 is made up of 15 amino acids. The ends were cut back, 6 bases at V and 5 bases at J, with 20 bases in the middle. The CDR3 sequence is CASSGTGGRPHEQYF. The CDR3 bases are TGTGCCAGCAGCGGGACAGGCGGGAGACCCCACGAGCAGTACTTC.

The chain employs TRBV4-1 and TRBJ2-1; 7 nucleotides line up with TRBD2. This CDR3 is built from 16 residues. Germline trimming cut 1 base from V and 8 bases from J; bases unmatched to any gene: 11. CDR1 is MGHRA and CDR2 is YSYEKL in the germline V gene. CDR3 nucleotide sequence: TGCGCCAGCAGCCAAGTAGCGGGCAACTGGGGCGATGAGCAGTTCTTC. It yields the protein CASSQVAGNWGDEQFF.

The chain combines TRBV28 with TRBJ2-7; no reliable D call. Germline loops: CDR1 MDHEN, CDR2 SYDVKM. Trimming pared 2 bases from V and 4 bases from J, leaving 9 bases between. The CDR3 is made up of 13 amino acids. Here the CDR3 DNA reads TGTGCCAGCAGTTTAGGGCTCTTATACGAGCAGTACTTC. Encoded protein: CASSLGLLYEQYF. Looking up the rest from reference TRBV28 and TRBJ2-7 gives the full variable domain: DVKVTQSSRYLVKRTGEKVFLECVQDMDHENMFWYRQDPGLGLRLIYFSYDVKMKEKGDIPEGYSVSREKKERFSLILESASTNQTSMYLCASSLGLLYEQYFGPGTRLTVT.

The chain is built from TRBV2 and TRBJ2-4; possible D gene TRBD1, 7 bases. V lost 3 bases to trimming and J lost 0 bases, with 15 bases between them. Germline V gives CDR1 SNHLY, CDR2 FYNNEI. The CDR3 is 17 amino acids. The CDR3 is CASSEAGQRLAKNIQYF. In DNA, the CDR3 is TGTGCCAGCAGTGAGGCGGGACAGAGACTAGCCAAAAACATTCAGTACTTC.

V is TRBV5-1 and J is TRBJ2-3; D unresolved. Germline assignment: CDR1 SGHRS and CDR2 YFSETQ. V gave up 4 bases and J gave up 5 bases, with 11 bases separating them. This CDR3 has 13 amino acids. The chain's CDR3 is CASSMQTLDTQYF. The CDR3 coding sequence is TGCGCCAGCAGCATGCAGACGTTAGATACGCAGTATTTT.

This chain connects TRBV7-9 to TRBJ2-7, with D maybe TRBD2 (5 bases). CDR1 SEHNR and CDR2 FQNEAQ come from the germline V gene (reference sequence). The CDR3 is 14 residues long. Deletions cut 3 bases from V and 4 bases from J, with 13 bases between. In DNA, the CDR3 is TGTGCCAGCAGCTTTGAGGGAACCTCTTACGAGCAGTACTTC. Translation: CASSFEGTSYEQYF.

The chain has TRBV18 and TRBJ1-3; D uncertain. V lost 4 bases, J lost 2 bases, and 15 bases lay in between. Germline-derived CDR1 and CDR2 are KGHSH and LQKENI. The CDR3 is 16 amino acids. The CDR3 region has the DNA TGTGCCAGCTCACTGCAGTTTTTCTCCCCTGGAAACACCATATATTTT. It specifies CASSLQFFSPGNTIYF.

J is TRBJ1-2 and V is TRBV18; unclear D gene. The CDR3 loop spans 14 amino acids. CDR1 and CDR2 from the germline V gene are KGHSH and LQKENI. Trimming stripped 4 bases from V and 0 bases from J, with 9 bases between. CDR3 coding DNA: TGTGCCAGCTCACGGACGGGTCCTAACTATGGCTACACCTTC. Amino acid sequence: CASSRTGPNYGYTF.

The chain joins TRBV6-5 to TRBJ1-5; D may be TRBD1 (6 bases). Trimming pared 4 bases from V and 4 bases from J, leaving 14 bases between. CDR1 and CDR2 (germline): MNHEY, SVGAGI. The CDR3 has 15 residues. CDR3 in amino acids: CASSFGGHPNQPQHF. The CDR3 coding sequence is TGTGCCAGCAGTTTTGGGGGACACCCAAATCAGCCCCAGCATTTT.

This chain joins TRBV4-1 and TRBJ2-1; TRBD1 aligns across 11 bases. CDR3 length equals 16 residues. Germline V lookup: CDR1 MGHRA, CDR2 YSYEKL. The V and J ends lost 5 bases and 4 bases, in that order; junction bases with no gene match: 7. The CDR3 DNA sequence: TGCGCCAGCAGCTTTACCGGGACAGGGGGATACAATGAGCAGTTCTTC. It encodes CASSFTGTGGYNEQFF.

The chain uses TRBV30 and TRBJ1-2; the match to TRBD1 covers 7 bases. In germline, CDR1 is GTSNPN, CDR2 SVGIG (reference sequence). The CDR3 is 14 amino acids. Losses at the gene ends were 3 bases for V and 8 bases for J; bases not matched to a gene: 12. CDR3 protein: CAWREEGAQGGYTF. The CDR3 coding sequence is TGTGCCTGGAGGGAAGAGGGGGCCCAGGGGGGCTACACCTTC.

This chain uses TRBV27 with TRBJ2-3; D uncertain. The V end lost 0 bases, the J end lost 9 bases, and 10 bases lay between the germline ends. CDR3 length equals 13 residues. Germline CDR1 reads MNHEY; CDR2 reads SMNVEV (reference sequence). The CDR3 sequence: CASSLSEGKTQYF. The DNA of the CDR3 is TGTGCCAGCAGTTTATCGGAAGGGAAGACGCAGTATTTT.

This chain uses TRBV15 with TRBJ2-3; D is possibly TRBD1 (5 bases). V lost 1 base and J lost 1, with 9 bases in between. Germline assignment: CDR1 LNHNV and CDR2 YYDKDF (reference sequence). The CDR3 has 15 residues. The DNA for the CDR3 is TGTGCCACCAGCAGAGGGGGCGGCCGCACAGATACGCAGTATTTT. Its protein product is CATSRGGGRTDTQYF.

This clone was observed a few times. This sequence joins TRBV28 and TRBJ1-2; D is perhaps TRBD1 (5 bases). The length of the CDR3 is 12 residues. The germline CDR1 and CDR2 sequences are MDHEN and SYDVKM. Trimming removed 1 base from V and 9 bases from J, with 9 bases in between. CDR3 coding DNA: TGTGCCAGCAGTTTATCTCAGGGAAGCTACACCTTC. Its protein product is CASSLSQGSYTF.

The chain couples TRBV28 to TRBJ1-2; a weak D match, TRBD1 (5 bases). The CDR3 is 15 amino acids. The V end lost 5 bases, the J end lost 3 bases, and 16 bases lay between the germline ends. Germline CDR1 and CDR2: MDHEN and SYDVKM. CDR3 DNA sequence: TGTGCCAGCAGTCCTATCGGGCGGGGCCACTATGGCTACACCTTC. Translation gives CASSPIGRGHYGYTF.